This entry describes one TCR beta chain. Its target is unknown. A single base separates this from a much larger clone, so it may be a read error. Amplified TCR beta CDR3 regions came from RNA transcripts. A set of HTBI primers served as the primers for a first-round RT-PCR of the TCR CDR3. TCRdb called the multiplex PCR reads again in MiXCR, with one record for every CDR3 protein. This table has about 660,000 distinct CDR3 sequences, over 40% appearing once. These data are taken from a study of T cells in Graves' hyperthyroidism and ophthalmopathy. Study-wide findings and caveats: Onset of ophthalmopathy came a median roughly 6 months after the model predicted it. Clonotypes that were expanded in thyroid above 0.001 mostly appeared in blood too.

The CDR3 runs 15 residues. Germline V gene lookup returns CDR1 KGHDR and CDR2 SFDVKD. The TCR comes from an adult man with Graves' disease, either hyperthyroidism or ophthalmopathy (not recorded which). Sample: peripheral blood or thyroid tissue (not recorded which). V gene TRBV24-1 combines with J gene TRBJ1-2; D is perhaps TRBD1 (5 bases). The CDR3 region has the DNA TGTGCCACCGGTGACCATGGACACTTTGACTATGGCTACACCTTC. Translated, it gives CATGDHGHFDYGYTF.